This TCR beta chain was found in a study of response to subunit inactivated influenza vaccine. Study-wide results and caveats: Authors suggested few new T cells are recruited by each seasonal influenza vaccination.

Germline values: CDR1 SGHTA, CDR2 FQGNSA. CDR3 length: 15 residues. Between the trimmed V and J ends, which lost 1 base and 6 bases, there was a span of 10 bases. MiXCR, run by TCRdb on the RT-PCR reads, gives a single entry per CDR3 protein. Of around 600,000 distinct CDR3 sequences in the sample, around 11% were seen once. This clonotype came up a few times. The antigen is not known. The sample also formed part of further work on T cells expressing NK-cell markers. From that paper: As the method of synthesis, 5'RACE template switching with UMIs yielded TCR beta cDNA.

This chain uses TRBV7-2 with TRBJ1-6; D is undetermined. The clonotype originates from a man aged 45-65 years who received an inactivated influenza vaccine. The material was PBMCs from blood, obtained on the day of vaccination. DNA for the CDR3: TGTGCCAGCAGCTTAGAACTGACACTTAATTCACCCCTCCACTTT. It yields the protein CASSLELTLNSPLHF.